This T cell receptor beta chain was documented in a study of human T cells and chemical hapten exposure. For the study at large: Doses of diphenylcyclopropenone went to the patients' scalps weekly throughout the roughly 22-week study.

Time point in this sample: pre-sensitization, week 0. The treatment here: therapeutic diphenylcyclopropenone sensitization with weekly scalp DPC. The CDR3 sequence is 13 residues long. V lost 3 bases to trimming and J lost 4 bases, with 8 bases between them. This clonotype appeared a few times. What it binds is not known. TCRdb fed the RACE reads into MiXCR, producing one record per CDR3 protein. Here the sample spans about 380,000 distinct CDR3 sequences, approximately 5% being singletons. General study findings and limits: The study found that DPC sensitization did not change TCRs above 1 in 1000 frequency.

The sample here was whole blood, taken in connection with sensitization to the hapten diphenylcyclopropenone (DPC). The chain joins TRBV12-3 or TRBV12-4 to TRBJ2-3; D not certain. The receptor was isolated from a woman in her forties or fifties with alopecia areata. Some clones in this sample may be carry-over from other donors' samples. CDR3 amino acids: CASSFAVPDTQYF. For the CDR3, the DNA is TGTGCCAGCAGTTTCGCAGTTCCAGATACGCAGTATTTT.